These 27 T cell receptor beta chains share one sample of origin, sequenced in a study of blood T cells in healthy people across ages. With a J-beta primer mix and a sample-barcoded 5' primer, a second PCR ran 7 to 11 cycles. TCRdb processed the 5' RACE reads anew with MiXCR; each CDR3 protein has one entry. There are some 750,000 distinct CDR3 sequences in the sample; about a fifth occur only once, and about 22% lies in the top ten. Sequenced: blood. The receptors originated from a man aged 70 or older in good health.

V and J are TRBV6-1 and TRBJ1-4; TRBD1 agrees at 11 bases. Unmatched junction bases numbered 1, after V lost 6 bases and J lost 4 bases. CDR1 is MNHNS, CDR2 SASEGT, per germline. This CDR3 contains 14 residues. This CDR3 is CASRGTGGNEKLFF. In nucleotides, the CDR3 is TGTGCCAGCAGGGGGACAGGGGGTAATGAAAAACTGTTTTTT.

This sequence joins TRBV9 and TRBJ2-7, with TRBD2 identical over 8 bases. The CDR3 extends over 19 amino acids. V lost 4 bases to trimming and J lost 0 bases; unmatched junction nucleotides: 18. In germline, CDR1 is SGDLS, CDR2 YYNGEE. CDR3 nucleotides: TGTGCCAGCAGCCCAGTCACGTCTAGCGGGCAACCATCCTCCTACGAGCAGTACGTC. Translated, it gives CASSPVTSSGQPSSYEQYV.

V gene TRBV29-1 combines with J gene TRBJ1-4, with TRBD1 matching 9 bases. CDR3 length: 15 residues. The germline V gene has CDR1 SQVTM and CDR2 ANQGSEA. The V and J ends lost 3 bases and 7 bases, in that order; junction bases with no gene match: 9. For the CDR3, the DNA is TGCAGCGTTGAGGGGACAGGGTCAGGGAGTGAAAAACTGTTTTTT. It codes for CSVEGTGSGSEKLFF.

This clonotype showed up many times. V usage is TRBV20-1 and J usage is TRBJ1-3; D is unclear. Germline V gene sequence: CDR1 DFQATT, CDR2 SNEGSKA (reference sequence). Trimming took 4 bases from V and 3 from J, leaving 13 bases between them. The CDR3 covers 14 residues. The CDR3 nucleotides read TGCAGTGCTAATGCAGAGGATGTTGGAAACACCATATATTTT. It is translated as CSANAEDVGNTIYF.

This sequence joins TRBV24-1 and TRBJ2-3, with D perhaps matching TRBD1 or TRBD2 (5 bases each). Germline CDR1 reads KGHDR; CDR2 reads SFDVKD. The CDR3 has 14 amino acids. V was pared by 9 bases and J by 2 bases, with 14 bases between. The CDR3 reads CATGTKSATDTQYF. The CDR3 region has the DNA TGTGCCACCGGGACCAAGTCAGCCACAGATACGCAGTATTTT.

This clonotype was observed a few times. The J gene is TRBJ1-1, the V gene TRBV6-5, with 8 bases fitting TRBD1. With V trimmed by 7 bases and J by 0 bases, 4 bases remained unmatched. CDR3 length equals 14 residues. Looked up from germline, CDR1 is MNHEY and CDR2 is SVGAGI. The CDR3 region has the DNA TGTGCCAGCAAACCGACAGGGGTGAACACTGAAGCTTTCTTT. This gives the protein CASKPTGVNTEAFF.

CDR3 in DNA: TGTGCCAGCATCTTTGGGACAGGGGCGAGCACAGATACGCAGTATTTT. Amino acid sequence: CASIFGTGASTDTQYF. The J gene is TRBJ2-3, the V gene TRBV12-3 or TRBV12-4; the match to TRBD1 covers 10 bases. This CDR3 has 16 residues. Losses at the gene ends were 7 bases for V and 0 bases for J; bases not matched to a gene: 7.

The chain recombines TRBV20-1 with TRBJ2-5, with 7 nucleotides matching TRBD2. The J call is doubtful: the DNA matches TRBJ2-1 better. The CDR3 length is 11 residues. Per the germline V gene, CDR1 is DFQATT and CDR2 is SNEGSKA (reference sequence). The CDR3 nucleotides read TGCAGTGCTAGTCTTAGCGGGGAGCAGTTCTTC. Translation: CSASLSGEQFF.

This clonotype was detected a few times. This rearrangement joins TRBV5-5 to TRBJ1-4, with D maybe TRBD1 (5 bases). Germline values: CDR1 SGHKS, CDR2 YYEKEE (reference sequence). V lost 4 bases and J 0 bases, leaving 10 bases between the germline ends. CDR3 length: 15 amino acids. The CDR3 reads CASSRGDSTNEKLFF. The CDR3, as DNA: TGTGCCAGCAGCCGAGGGGATTCAACTAATGAAAAACTGTTTTTT.

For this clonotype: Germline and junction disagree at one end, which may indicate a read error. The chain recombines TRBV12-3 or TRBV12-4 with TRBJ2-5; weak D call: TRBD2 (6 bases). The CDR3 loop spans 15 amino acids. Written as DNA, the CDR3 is TGTGCCAGCAGTTTAAGTAGGACCCTCCGGGAGACTCAGTACTTC. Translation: CASSLSRTLRETQYF.

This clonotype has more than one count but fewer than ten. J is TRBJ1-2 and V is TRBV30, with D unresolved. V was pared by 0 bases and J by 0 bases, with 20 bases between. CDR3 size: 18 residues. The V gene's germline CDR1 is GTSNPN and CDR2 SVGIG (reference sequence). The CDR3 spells CAWSVTSKTWVPNYGYTF. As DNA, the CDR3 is TGTGCCTGGAGTGTGACGTCCAAAACATGGGTTCCTAACTATGGCTACACCTTC.

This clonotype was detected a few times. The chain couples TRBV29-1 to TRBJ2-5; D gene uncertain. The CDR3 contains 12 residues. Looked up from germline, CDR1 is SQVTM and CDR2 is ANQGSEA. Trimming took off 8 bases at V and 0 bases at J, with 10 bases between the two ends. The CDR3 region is CSLMGYQETQYF. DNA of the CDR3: TGCAGCCTTATGGGGTACCAAGAGACCCAGTACTTC.

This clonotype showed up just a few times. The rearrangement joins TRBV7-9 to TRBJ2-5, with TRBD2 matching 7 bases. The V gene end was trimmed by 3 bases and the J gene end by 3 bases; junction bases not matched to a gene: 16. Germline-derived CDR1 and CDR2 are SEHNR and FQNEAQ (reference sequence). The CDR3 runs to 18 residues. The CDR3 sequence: CASSFAHMTSKKEETQYF. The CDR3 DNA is TGTGCCAGCAGCTTCGCACACATGACTAGCAAAAAAGAAGAGACCCAGTACTTC. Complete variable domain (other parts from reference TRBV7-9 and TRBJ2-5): DTGVSQNPRHKITKRGQNVTFRCDPISEHNRLYWYRQTLGQGPEFLTYFQNEAQLEKSRLLSDRFSAERPKGSFSTLEIQRTEQGDSAMYLCASSFAHMTSKKEETQYFGPGTRLLVL.

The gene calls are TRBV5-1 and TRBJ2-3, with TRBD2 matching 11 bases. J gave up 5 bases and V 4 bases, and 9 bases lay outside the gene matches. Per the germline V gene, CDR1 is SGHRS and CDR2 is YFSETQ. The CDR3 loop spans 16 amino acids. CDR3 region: CASSPKTSGKRDTQYF. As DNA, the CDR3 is TGCGCCAGCAGCCCCAAGACTAGCGGGAAACGAGATACGCAGTATTTT.

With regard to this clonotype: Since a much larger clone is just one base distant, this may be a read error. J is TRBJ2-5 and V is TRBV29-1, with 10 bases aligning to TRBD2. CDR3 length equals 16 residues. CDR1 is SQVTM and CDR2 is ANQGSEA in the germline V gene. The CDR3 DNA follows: TGCAGCGCACGAGGGGCTAGCGGGGGACCACAAGAGACCCGGTACTTC. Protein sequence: CSARGASGGPQETRYF.

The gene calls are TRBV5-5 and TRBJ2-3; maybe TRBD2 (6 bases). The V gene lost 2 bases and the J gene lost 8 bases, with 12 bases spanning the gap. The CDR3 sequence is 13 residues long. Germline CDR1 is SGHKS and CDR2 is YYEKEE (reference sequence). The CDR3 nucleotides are TGTGCCAGCAGCTTACTGGGCGGGGTTACGCAGTATTTT. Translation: CASSLLGGVTQYF.

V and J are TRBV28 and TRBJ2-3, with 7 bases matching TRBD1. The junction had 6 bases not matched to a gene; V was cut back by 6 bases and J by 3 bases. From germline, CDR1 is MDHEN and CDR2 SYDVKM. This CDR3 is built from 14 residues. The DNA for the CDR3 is TGTGCCAGCAGAATACCAGGGGGTACAGATACGCAGTATTTT. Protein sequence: CASRIPGGTDTQYF. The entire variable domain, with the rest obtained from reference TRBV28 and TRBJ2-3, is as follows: DVKVTQSSRYLVKRTGEKVFLECVQDMDHENMFWYRQDPGLGLRLIYFSYDVKMKEKGDIPEGYSVSREKKERFSLILESASTNQTSMYLCASRIPGGTDTQYFGPGTRLTVL.

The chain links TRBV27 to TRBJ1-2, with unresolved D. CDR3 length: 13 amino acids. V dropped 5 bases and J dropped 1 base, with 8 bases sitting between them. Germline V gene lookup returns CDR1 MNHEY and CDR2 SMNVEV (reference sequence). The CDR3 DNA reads TGTGCCAGCAGTATGAGTCGTAACTATGGCTACACCTTC. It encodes CASSMSRNYGYTF.

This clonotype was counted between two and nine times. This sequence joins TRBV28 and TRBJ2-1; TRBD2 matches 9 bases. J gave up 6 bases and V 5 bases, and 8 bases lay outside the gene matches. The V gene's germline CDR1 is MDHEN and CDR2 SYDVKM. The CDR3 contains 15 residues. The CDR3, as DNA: TGTGCCAGCAGTCCCGCGGGGGGGCCAGGCAATGAGCAGTTCTTC. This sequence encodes CASSPAGGPGNEQFF.

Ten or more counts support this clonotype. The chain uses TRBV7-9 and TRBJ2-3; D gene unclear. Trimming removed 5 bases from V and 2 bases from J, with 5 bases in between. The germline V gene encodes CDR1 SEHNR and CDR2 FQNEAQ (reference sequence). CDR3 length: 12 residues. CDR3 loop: CASSHITDTQYF. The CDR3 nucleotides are TGTGCCAGCAGCCATATCACAGATACGCAGTATTTT.

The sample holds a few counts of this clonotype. The CDR3 protein is CSAVLQLAKNIQYF. In DNA, the CDR3 is TGCAGTGCTGTATTACAGCTAGCCAAAAACATTCAGTACTTC. V is TRBV20-1 and J is TRBJ2-4; D ambiguous. Germline V lookup: CDR1 DFQATT, CDR2 SNEGSKA (reference sequence). The CDR3 is 14 amino acids. V lost 5 bases to trimming and J lost 0 bases, with 11 bases between them.

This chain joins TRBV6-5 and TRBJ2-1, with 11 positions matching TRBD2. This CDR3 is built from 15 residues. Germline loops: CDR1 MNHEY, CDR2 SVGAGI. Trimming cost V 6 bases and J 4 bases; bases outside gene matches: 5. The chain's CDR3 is CASRQGTSGYNEQFF. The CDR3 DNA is TGTGCCAGCAGGCAAGGGACTAGCGGTTACAATGAGCAGTTCTTC.

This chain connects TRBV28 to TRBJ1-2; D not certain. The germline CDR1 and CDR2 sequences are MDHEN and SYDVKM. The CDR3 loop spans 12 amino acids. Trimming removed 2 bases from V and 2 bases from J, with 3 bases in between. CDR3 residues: CASSLENYGYTF. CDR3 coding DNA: TGTGCCAGCAGTTTAGAGAACTATGGCTACACCTTC.

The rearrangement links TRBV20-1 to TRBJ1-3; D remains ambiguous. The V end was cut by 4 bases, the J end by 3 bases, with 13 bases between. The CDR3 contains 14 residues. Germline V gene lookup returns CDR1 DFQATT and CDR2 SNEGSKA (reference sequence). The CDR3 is CSATPRTIGNTIYF. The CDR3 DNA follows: TGCAGTGCTACCCCCCGGACGATTGGAAACACCATATATTTT.

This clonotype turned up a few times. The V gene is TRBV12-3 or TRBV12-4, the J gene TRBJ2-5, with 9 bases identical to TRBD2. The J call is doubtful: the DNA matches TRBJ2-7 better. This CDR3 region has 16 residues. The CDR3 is CASRQVGGLAMDEQYF. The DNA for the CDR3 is TGTGCCAGCAGACAGGTAGGGGGACTAGCCATGGACGAGCAGTACTTC.

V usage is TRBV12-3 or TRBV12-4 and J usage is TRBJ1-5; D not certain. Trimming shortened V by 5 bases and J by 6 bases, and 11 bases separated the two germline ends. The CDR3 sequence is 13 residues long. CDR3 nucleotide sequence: TGTGCCAGCAGTAAGGCAATGGGTCAGCCCCAGCATTTT. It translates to CASSKAMGQPQHF.

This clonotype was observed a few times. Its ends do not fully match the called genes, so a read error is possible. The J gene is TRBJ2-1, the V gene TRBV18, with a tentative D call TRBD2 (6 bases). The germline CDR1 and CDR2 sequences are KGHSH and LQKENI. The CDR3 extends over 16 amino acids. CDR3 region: CASSPIYGSSYNGQFF. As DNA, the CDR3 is TGTGCCAGCTCACCGATTTACGGGAGTTCCTACAATGGGCAGTTCTTC.